This is a list of T cell receptor beta chains from one sample in a study of identical twins. TCRdb reprocessed the 5' RACE reads via MiXCR and lists one record per CDR3 protein. Of hundreds of thousands of distinct CDR3 sequences listed, less than 9.5% were seen once; the top ten hold about 5.2%. Sequencing input: memory (CD45RO+) T cells sorted from blood. These receptors were taken from a woman between 18 and 29 years old in good health. Both conserved end residues are part of each CDR3. Fields, in order: clone size, V gene, CDR3 length, J gene, D gene, CDR3 DNA, CDR3 protein. The D gene is left open where the match is weak. Size is omitted from some rows. Given values are once, few, many or a class for expanded clones.

-,TRBV20-1,15,TRBJ2-3,TRBD2,TGCAGTGCTAGAGGCGGGGGGGTCCCCACAGATACGCAGTATTTT,CSARGGGVPTDTQYF
many,TRBV3-1,12,TRBJ2-7,-,TGTGCCAGCAGCCAAGCAGACTACGAGCAGTACTTC,CASSQADYEQYF
many,TRBV12-3/TRBV12-4,13,TRBJ2-1,-,TGTGCCAGCGGATATTCAGGGGACAATGAGCAGTTCTTC,CASGYSGDNEQFF
-,TRBV29-1,10,TRBJ1-2,-,TGCAGCGTTGGGGGCTATGGCTACACCTTC,CSVGGYGYTF
-,TRBV7-9,11,TRBJ1-2,-,TGTGCCAGCAGCCTCTTCTCTGGCTACACCTTC,CASSLFSGYTF
-,TRBV11-2,14,TRBJ2-1,TRBD1,TGTGCCAGCAGCTTGACAGGGGACGACAATGAGCAGTTCTTC,CASSLTGDDNEQFF
many,TRBV7-9,15,TRBJ2-5,-,TGTGCCAGCAGCCCTGGCAGAGATTTCCAAGAGACCCAGTACTTC,CASSPGRDFQETQYF
few,TRBV5-8,15,TRBJ2-3,TRBD2,TGTGCCAGCAGCCTCTACTCGGGGGGGCCGAATACGCAGTATTTT,CASSLYSGGPNTQYF
few,TRBV9,14,TRBJ2-1,-,TGTGCCAGCAGCGGACCCCGGTCCTACAATGAGCGGTTCTTC,CASSGPRSYNERFF
many,TRBV29-1,15,TRBJ2-3,TRBD2,TGCAGCGTTGAAAGGACTAGTTTCGAGGTAGATACGCAGTATTTT,CSVERTSFEVDTQYF
few,TRBV5-6,13,TRBJ2-7,-,TGTGCCAGCAGCTTTACGGGGGACTACGAGCAGTACTTC,CASSFTGDYEQYF
-,TRBV5-1,15,TRBJ2-7,-,TGCGCCAGCAGCTCAGGGACTGTCGGAACCTACGAGCAGTACTTC,CASSSGTVGTYEQYF
-,TRBV5-1,14,TRBJ2-5,TRBD1,TGCGCCAGCAGTCCCCGGGACAGAAAAGAGACCCAGTACTTC,CASSPRDRKETQYF
many,TRBV30,11,TRBJ1-1,-,TGTGCCTGGCACCGGAACACTGAAGCTTTCTTT,CAWHRNTEAFF
-,TRBV7-9,14,TRBJ2-1,-,TGTGCCAGCAGCAATAGCGGCTCCTACAATGAGCAGTTCTTC,CASSNSGSYNEQFF